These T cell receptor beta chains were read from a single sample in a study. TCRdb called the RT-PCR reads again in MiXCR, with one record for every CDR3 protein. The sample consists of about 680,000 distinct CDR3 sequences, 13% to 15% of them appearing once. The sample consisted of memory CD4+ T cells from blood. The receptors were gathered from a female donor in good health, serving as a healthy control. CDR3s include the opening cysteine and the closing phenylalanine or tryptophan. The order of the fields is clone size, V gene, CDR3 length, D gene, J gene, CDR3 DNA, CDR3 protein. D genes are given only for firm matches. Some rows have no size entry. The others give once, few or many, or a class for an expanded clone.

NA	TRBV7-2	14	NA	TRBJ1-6	TGTGCCAGCAGATCGGACTCGGCGGGTTCACCCCTCCACTTT	CASRSDSAGSPLHF
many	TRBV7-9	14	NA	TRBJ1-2	TGTGCCAGCAGCGTCCCGGGACTGTCCTATGGCTACACCTTC	CASSVPGLSYGYTF
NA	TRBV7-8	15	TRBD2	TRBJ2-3	TGTGCCAGCAGGGCCGGGACTACCAGCACAGATACGCAGTATTTT	CASRAGTTSTDTQYF
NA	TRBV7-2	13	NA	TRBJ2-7	TGTGCCAGCAGCATCCTACAGGACTACGAGCAGTACTTC	CASSILQDYEQYF
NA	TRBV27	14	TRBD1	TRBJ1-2	TGTGCCAGCAGTCGATGGGACAGGGGTGATGGCTACACCTTC	CASSRWDRGDGYTF
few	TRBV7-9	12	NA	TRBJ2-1	TGTGCCAGCAGTTTCCCCGGGAATGAGCAGTTCTTC	CASSFPGNEQFF
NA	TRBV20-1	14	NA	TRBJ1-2	TGCAGTGCTAGAGCTACCCCGTCAGTCTATGGCTACACCTTC	CSARATPSVYGYTF
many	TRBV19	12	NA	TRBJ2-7	TGTGCCACCCGACACGACTCCTACGAGCAGTACTTC	CATRHDSYEQYF
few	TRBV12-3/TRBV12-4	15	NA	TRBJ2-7	TGTGCCAGCAGTTTACTCGGGACACAGTCCTACGAGCAGTACTTC	CASSLLGTQSYEQYF
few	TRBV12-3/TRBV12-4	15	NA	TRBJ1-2	TGTGCCAGCACCTTGGCAGGGGCCCTATTCTATGGCTACACCTTC	CASTLAGALFYGYTF
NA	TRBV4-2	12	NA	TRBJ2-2	TGTGCCAGCAGCCAAGATCGACAGGAGCTGTTTTTT	CASSQDRQELFF
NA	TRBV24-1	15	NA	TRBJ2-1	TGTGCCACCAGTGAGACAGGCTCTTCCTACAATGAGCAGTTCTTC	CATSETGSSYNEQFF
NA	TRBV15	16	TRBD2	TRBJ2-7	TGTGCCACCAGCAGAGGAGGGACTAGCGGGAGCTACGAGCAGTACTTC	CATSRGGTSGSYEQYF
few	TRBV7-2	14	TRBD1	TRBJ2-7	TGTGCCAGCAGCCGAGTACAGGGGGCGGTCGAGCAGTACTTC	CASSRVQGAVEQYF
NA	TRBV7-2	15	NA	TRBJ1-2	TGTGCCAGCAGCTTAGATCGGGATTACCACTATGGCTACACCTTC	CASSLDRDYHYGYTF
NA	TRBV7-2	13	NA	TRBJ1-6	TGTGCCAGCAGCTTAGTTTCGGACCGCCCGACCCACTTT	CASSLVSDRPTHF
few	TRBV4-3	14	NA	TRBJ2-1	TGCGCCAGCAGCCAAGATCCCCTGGTAAATGAGCAGTTCTTC	CASSQDPLVNEQFF
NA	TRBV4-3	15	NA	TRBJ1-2	TGCGCCAGCAGCCCCCAGTTGACGGGAAAGGATGGCTACACCTTC	CASSPQLTGKDGYTF
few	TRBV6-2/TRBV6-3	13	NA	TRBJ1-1	TGTGCCAGCAGCTTGTTAGGGGCCACTGAAGCTTTCTTT	CASSLLGATEAFF
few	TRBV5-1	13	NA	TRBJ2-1	TGCGCCAGCTCACCCGGGGACAACAATGAGCAGTTCTTC	CASSPGDNNEQFF
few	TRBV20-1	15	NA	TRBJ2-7	TGCAGTGCGGGAATCCCTGCGTCCATCCCCTACGAGCAGTACTTC	CSAGIPASIPYEQYF
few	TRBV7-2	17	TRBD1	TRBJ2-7	TGTGCCAGCAGCCCTAGCCTTGACAGGGGCCTAGGGGGGGAGCAGTACTTC	CASSPSLDRGLGGEQYF
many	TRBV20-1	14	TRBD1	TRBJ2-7	TGCAGTGCTAGAGCCCGGGACAGGGTGTACGAGCAGTACTTC	CSARARDRVYEQYF
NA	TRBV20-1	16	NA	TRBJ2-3	TGCAGTGCTAGTACGCCTATGGGGTACGGCACAGATACGCAGTATTTT	CSASTPMGYGTDTQYF
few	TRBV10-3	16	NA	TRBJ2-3	TGTGCCATCAGTGGGTCGAGGGGTAGCGGTTACGATACGCAGTATTTT	CAISGSRGSGYDTQYF
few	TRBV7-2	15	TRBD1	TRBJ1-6	TGTGCCAGCAGCTTAGTGGGGACAGGAAATTCACCCCTCCACTTT	CASSLVGTGNSPLHF
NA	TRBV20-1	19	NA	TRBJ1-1	TGCAGCGCGAATAAGCCCCTTGGACAGCTAGAGGGTTGGAGTACTGAAGCTTTCTTT	CSANKPLGQLEGWSTEAFF
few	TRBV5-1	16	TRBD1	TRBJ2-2	TGCGCCAGCAGCTTGGCGGGACAGGGGGCGGCCGGGGAGCTGTTTTTT	CASSLAGQGAAGELFF
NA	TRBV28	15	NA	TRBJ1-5	TGTGCCAGCATACCCCAGGGACGCGACGATCAGCCCCAGCATTTT	CASIPQGRDDQPQHF
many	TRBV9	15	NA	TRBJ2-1	TGTGCCAGCAGCGTAGGGGACACCCGAAACAATGAGCAGTTCTTC	CASSVGDTRNNEQFF
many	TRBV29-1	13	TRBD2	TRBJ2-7	TGCAGCGTTGACGGGACTAGAAGTAACGAGCAGTACTTC	CSVDGTRSNEQYF
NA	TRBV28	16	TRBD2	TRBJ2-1	TGTGCCAGCAGTGGAACACTAGCGGAGGAATTCGGTGAGCAGTTCTTC	CASSGTLAEEFGEQFF
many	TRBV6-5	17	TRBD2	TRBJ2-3	TGTGCCAGCAGTTACGCTAGCGGGGCTTCTATCACAGATACGCAGTATTTT	CASSYASGASITDTQYF
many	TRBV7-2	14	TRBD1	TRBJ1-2	TGTGCCAGCAGCTTCGGTCAGGGGGAATCTGGCTACACCTTC	CASSFGQGESGYTF
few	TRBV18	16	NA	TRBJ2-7	TGTGCCAGCTCACCCAACACCGGGGACGGCTCCTACGAGCAGTACTTC	CASSPNTGDGSYEQYF
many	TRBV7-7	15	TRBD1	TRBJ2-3	TGTGCTAGCAGCTCCGGGACAGGGGCCACAGATACGCAGTATTTT	CASSSGTGATDTQYF
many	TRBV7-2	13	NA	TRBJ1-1	TGTGCCAGCAGCTCTAAGGGGTCAGGTGAAGCTTTCTTT	CASSSKGSGEAFF
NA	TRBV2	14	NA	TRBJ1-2	TGTGCCAGCAGCTTTGGACGGAGTAACTATGGCTACACCTTC	CASSFGRSNYGYTF
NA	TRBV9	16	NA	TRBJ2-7	TGTGCCAGCAGCGTAGACGGGGGAACCCTCTCCTACGAGCAGTACTTC	CASSVDGGTLSYEQYF
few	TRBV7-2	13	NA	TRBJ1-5	TGTGCCAGCAGCCTCCCCGGCCTTCAGCCCCAGCATTTT	CASSLPGLQPQHF
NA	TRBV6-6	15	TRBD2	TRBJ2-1	TGTGCCAGCAGTAGCCCTAGCGGGAGTACCGGTGAGCAGTTCTTC	CASSSPSGSTGEQFF
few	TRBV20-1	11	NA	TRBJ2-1	TGCAGCCCCGCAGGGGACAATGAGCAGTTCTTC	CSPAGDNEQFF
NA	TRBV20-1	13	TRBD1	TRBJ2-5	TGCAGTGCCCCTAGGACAGGGCAAGAGACCCAGTACTTC	CSAPRTGQETQYF
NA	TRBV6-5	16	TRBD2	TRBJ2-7	TGTGCCAGCAGTCCCTCTAGCGGGAGAGGATCGAACGAGCAGTACTTC	CASSPSSGRGSNEQYF
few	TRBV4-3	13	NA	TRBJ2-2	TGCGCCAGCAGAGGTCAGCGGTCGGGGGAGCTGTTTTTT	CASRGQRSGELFF
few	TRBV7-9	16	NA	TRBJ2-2	TGTGCCAGCAGCCCTCTGGACCTGCAGGGCACCGGGGAGCTGTTTTTT	CASSPLDLQGTGELFF
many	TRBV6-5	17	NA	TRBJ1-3	TGTGCCAGCAGTTATATGGCTCCCACCCTTACTGGAAACACCATATATTTT	CASSYMAPTLTGNTIYF
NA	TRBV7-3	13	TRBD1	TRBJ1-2	TGTGCCAGCAGCTCCCGACAGGGGTCCGGCTACACCTTC	CASSSRQGSGYTF
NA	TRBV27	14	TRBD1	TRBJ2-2	TGTGCCCCCAAGGGGGACAGGAACACCGGGGAGCTGTTTTTT	CAPKGDRNTGELFF
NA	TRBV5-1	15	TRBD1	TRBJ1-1	TGCGCCAGCAGCACGGGACAGGTGGGGAACACTGAAGCTTTCTTT	CASSTGQVGNTEAFF
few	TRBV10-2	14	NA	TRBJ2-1	TGCGCCAGCAGCATCGGTAGCTCCTACAATGAGCAGTTCTTC	CASSIGSSYNEQFF
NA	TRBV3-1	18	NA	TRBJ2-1	TGTGCCAGCAGCCAGGAACCCGCTAGGGGGATATCCTACAATGAGCAGTTCTTC	CASSQEPARGISYNEQFF
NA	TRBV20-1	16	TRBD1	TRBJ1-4	TGCAGTGCTCTTACAGTAAAGGGGACAGGTAGTGAAAAACTGTTTTTT	CSALTVKGTGSEKLFF
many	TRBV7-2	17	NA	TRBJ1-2	TGTGCCAGCAGCTTAGGGCAGGGGCGAACAGTACTTCTTGGCTACACCTTC	CASSLGQGRTVLLGYTF
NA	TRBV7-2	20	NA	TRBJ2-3	NA	CASSFYICSALAGGRDTQYF
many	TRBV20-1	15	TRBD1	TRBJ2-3	TGCAGTGCTAGGGCCGGGACAGGGAACACAGATACGCAGTATTTT	CSARAGTGNTDTQYF
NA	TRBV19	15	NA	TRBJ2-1	TGTGCCAGTAAGTTCGGGAGTAGCTCCTACAATGAGCAGTTCTTC	CASKFGSSSYNEQFF